Reported below is one TCR beta chain. The data were obtained in a study of CD8 T cells in Susac syndrome. From germline, CDR1 is MGHRA and CDR2 YSYEKL. V gave up 3 bases and J gave up 2 bases; unmatched junction bases: 5. The CDR3 consists of 15 residues. Negative isolation yielded CD8+ and CD4+ T cells; FACS enriched TEMRA cells. Random-hexamer reverse transcription was applied to 0.5 to 1 ug RNA. Amplification of TCR beta CDR3 by immunoSEQ multiplex PCR spanned 54 Vbeta and 13 Jbeta. TCRdb independently ran MiXCR on the immunoSEQ multiplex PCR reads; one entry per CDR3 protein. The data contain roughly 300,000 distinct CDR3 sequences, about 88% of them singletons.

This chain joins TRBV4-1 and TRBJ2-7, with 9 positions matching TRBD2. The sequenced sample was CD8+ T cells from PBMCs. This clonotype was sampled from a human donor with multiple sclerosis. CDR3: CASSQDSGGAYEQYF. DNA of the CDR3: TGCGCCAGCAGCCAGGATAGCGGGGGAGCCTACGAGCAGTACTTC.